These 23 T cell receptor beta chains were sequenced from one sample in a study of spatial heterogeneity in lung cancer. TCRdb analysed the 5' RACE reads with MiXCR anew, one entry per CDR3 protein. This table holds 90,000 or so distinct CDR3 sequences, roughly 10% found once. Time point indicated: sample taken at primary tumor resection. From tumor, nontumor lung or frozen PBMC, whole RNA was taken unsorted for sequencing. Sequencing used PBMCs, obtained at surgery. Every receptor here comes from a male donor with early-stage non-small cell lung cancer.

In DNA form, the CDR3 reads TGCGCCAGCAGCTTAGACAGCTCCAGAATGAGAGAGCAGTACTTC. This encodes CASSLDSSRMREQYF. V and J are TRBV5-1 and TRBJ2-7; a weak D match, TRBD1 (5 bases). The CDR3 runs 15 residues. Trimming took off 2 bases at V and 7 bases at J, with 19 bases between the two ends. Germline V gene lookup returns CDR1 SGHRS and CDR2 YFSETQ. Together with reference TRBV5-1 and TRBJ2-7, the CDR3 gives the full variable domain: KAGVTQTPRYLIKTRGQQVTLSCSPISGHRSVSWYQQTPGQGLQFLFEYFSETQRNKGNFPGRFSGRQFSNSRSEMNVSTLELGDSALYLCASSLDSSRMREQYFGPGTRLTVT.

Many counts were recorded for this clonotype. This chain uses TRBV3-1 with TRBJ2-1; 8 bases are a match to TRBD1. The CDR3 consists of 15 residues. The germline gives CDR1 LGHDT, CDR2 YNNKEL (reference sequence). V shed 4 bases, J shed 6 bases, and the junction held 8 bases outside the gene matches. CDR3 region: CASSPRQGAANEQFF. In nucleotides, the CDR3 is TGTGCCAGCAGCCCCCGGCAGGGGGCTGCCAATGAGCAGTTCTTC.

Ten or more counts support this clonotype. The chain uses TRBV7-9 and TRBJ1-1; no definite D call. V lost 1 base and J 1 base, leaving 4 bases between the germline ends. The CDR3 spans 13 residues. Germline CDR1 and CDR2: SEHNR and FQNEAQ (reference sequence). CDR3 in amino acids: CASSLDRNTEAFF. DNA of the CDR3: TGTGCCAGCAGCTTAGACAGGAACACTGAAGCTTTCTTT. The whole variable domain, remainder taken from reference TRBV7-9 and TRBJ1-1, is DTGVSQNPRHKITKRGQNVTFRCDPISEHNRLYWYRQTLGQGPEFLTYFQNEAQLEKSRLLSDRFSAERPKGSFSTLEIQRTEQGDSAMYLCASSLDRNTEAFFGQGTRLTVV.

This clonotype was observed at least ten times. This chain joins TRBV15 and TRBJ2-7; perhaps TRBD1 as D (6 bases). This CDR3 spans 15 amino acids. Trimming took off 0 bases at V and 3 bases at J, with 12 bases between the two ends. Per the germline V gene, CDR1 is LNHNV and CDR2 is YYDKDF (reference sequence). The CDR3 coding sequence is TGTGCCACCAGCAGAGATTATGACAGGTACTACGAGCAGTACTTC. Protein product: CATSRDYDRYYEQYF.

This clonotype was seen ten or more times. The chain links TRBV5-1 to TRBJ2-6; 10 bases are shared with TRBD2. The CDR3 is 17 residues long. With 1 base clipped from V and 2 bases from J, the junction kept 3 bases outside the gene matches. From germline, CDR1 is SGHRS and CDR2 YFSETQ. The CDR3 nucleotides read TGCGCCAGCAGCTTGTATCTAGCGGGGGCTGGGGCCAACGTCCTGACTTTC. This codes for CASSLYLAGAGANVLTF.

This clonotype was seen many times. The chain combines TRBV7-2 with TRBJ2-1; TRBD2 might be the D (5 bases). This CDR3 has 15 residues. The V gene lost 6 bases and the J gene lost 1 base, with 13 bases spanning the gap. CDR1 SGHTA and CDR2 FQGNSA come from the germline V gene. The CDR3 nucleotides are TGTGCCAGCAGGCTTCGGCGGGCTTCCTACAATGAGCAGTTCTTC. It translates to CASRLRRASYNEQFF.

On this clonotype: This clone may be a read error of a much larger clone one base away. A read error is likely, as this CDR3 ends without the conserved phenylalanine or tryptophan. The chain combines TRBV7-9 with TRBJ1-1; D unresolved. CDR1 SEHNR and CDR2 FQNEAQ come from the germline V gene (reference sequence). The germline V and J ends were trimmed by 5 bases and 5 bases, with 12 bases remaining between them. The CDR3 covers 13 residues. Written as DNA, the CDR3 is TGTGCCAGCAGCGCACGGACGGTTACTGAAGCTTTCTTA. This codes for CASSARTVTEAFL.

This clonotype came up a few times. The rearrangement joins TRBV10-3 to TRBJ2-5; a possible D gene is TRBD2 (6 bases). The V and J ends lost 7 bases and 3 bases respectively, with 12 bases between them. The germline V gene has CDR1 ENHRY and CDR2 SYGVKD. The CDR3 length is 13 residues. The CDR3 sequence is CAIKKTGEETQYF. The CDR3 DNA sequence: TGTGCCATCAAAAAAACGGGGGAAGAGACCCAGTACTTC.

This clonotype has at least ten counts. The V gene is TRBV7-2, the J gene TRBJ2-5, with D possibly being TRBD2 (5 bases). The germline CDR1 and CDR2 sequences are SGHTA and FQGNSA. Trimming took 7 bases from V and 9 from J, leaving 21 bases between them. This CDR3 contains 14 residues. The CDR3 loop reads CASTPGSAGLAQYF. The CDR3 DNA is TGTGCCAGCACCCCGGGGTCCGCCGGGTTGGCCCAGTACTTC.

The genes are TRBV28 and TRBJ2-2; D call uncertain. The CDR3 covers 14 residues. CDR1 MDHEN and CDR2 SYDVKM come from the germline V gene. Trimming took 4 bases from V and 0 from J, leaving 6 bases between them. CDR3 sequence: CASSSNPNTGELFF. CDR3 bases: TGTGCCAGCAGTTCCAATCCGAACACCGGGGAGCTGTTTTTT.

This clonotype was counted only a few times. The V gene is TRBV10-2, the J gene TRBJ2-1, with D possibly matching TRBD2 (6 bases). This CDR3 contains 13 residues. CDR1 is WSHSY, CDR2 SAAADI, per germline. V lost 5 bases and J lost 6, with 11 bases in between. CDR3 nucleotides: TGCGCCAGCAGTACGACTAGTAGCAATGAGCAGTTCTTC. Its translation: CASSTTSSNEQFF.

This chain joins TRBV5-1 and TRBJ2-7; TRBD2 matches at 7 bases. J was trimmed by 4 bases and V by 3 bases; bases with no gene match: 7. This CDR3 is built from 14 residues. The germline V gene has CDR1 SGHRS and CDR2 YFSETQ. The CDR3 spells CASSSGTNTYEQYF. CDR3 nucleotides: TGCGCCAGCAGCTCCGGGACTAACACTTACGAGCAGTACTTC.

This clonotype was detected a few times. The CDR3 is CASRPSFQETQYF. The CDR3 region has the DNA TGCGCCAGCAGACCGAGTTTCCAAGAGACCCAGTACTTC. This chain connects TRBV10-2 to TRBJ2-5; D ambiguous. Germline V lookup: CDR1 WSHSY, CDR2 SAAADI. CDR3 length: 13 amino acids. The ends were cut back, 6 bases at V and 1 base at J, with 9 bases in the middle.

The CDR3 DNA is TGCGCCAGCAGCGCCAGTCCGGGGGGCACCTACGAGCAGTACTTC. This encodes CASSASPGGTYEQYF. The gene calls are TRBV10-1 and TRBJ2-7; D may be TRBD2 (7 bases). Germline lookup yields CDR1 WNHNN and CDR2 SYGVQD (reference sequence). This CDR3 spans 15 amino acids. Trimming stripped 6 bases from V and 2 bases from J, with 17 bases between.

The V and J genes are TRBV2 and TRBJ2-1; D gene uncertain. CDR3 length: 15 residues. V dropped 2 bases and J dropped 7 bases, with 15 bases sitting between them. Germline loops: CDR1 SNHLY, CDR2 FYNNEI. The CDR3 reads CASSENGSPFNEQFF. In DNA, the CDR3 is TGTGCCAGCAGTGAAAATGGCAGTCCCTTTAATGAGCAGTTCTTC.

This clonotype was seen a few times. The rearrangement joins TRBV30 to TRBJ1-5; maybe TRBD1 (5 bases). Trimming took off 0 bases at V and 15 bases at J, with 15 bases between the two ends. This CDR3 comprises 12 residues. Per germline, CDR1 GTSNPN and CDR2 SVGIG (reference sequence). The chain's CDR3 is CAWSVSTGLRHF. The CDR3 DNA sequence: TGTGCCTGGAGTGTTTCTACGGGACTCAGGCATTTT.

This clonotype has ten or more counts. This rearrangement joins TRBV20-1 to TRBJ1-6; 9 nucleotides align to TRBD1. The CDR3 has 15 amino acids. J lost 10 bases, V lost 1 base, and 8 bases had no gene match. Germline lookup yields CDR1 DFQATT and CDR2 SNEGSKA (reference sequence). CDR3 DNA: TGCAGTGCTAGAGGGGGACAGGGTGAGGAATCACCCCTCCACTTT. It yields the protein CSARGGQGEESPLHF.

There are a few counts of this clonotype. The chain couples TRBV7-6 to TRBJ1-5; D is unresolved. CDR3 length equals 16 residues. V dropped 2 bases and J dropped 2 bases, with 13 bases sitting between them. Germline CDR1 and CDR2: SGHVS and FNYEAQ. Here the CDR3 reads CASSLTGSGGNQPQHF. The CDR3 DNA reads TGTGCCAGCAGCTTAACGGGGAGCGGAGGCAATCAGCCCCAGCATTTT. Variable domain in full (rest from reference TRBV7-6 and TRBJ1-5): GAGVSQSPRYKVTKRGQDVALRCDPISGHVSLYWYRQALGQGPEFLTYFNYEAQQDKSGLPNDRFSAERPEGSISTLTIQRTEQRDSAMYRCASSLTGSGGNQPQHFGDGTRLSIL.

This clonotype was picked up a small number of times. The chain couples TRBV28 to TRBJ2-7; 15 bases fit TRBD2. The J segment lost 4 bases and the V segment lost 9 bases, leaving 10 bases of the junction unmatched. Per the germline V gene, CDR1 is MDHEN and CDR2 is SYDVKM. The CDR3 has 16 residues. CDR3: CASPPGLAGGSYEQYF. CDR3 coding DNA: TGTGCCAGTCCCCCGGGACTAGCGGGAGGATCATACGAGCAGTACTTC.

This clonotype came up a few times. The chain recombines TRBV30 with TRBJ1-5; the match to TRBD1 covers 7 bases. This CDR3 spans 11 amino acids. V gave up 8 bases and J gave up 4 bases; unmatched junction bases: 2. Germline CDR1 and CDR2: GTSNPN and SVGIG (reference sequence). The CDR3 is CAGGQNQPQHF. For the CDR3, the DNA is TGTGCCGGGGGACAGAATCAGCCCCAGCATTTT.

This clonotype was recorded many times. The chain joins TRBV5-1 to TRBJ2-1; D might be TRBD2 (5 bases). The V gene lost 0 bases and the J gene lost 0 bases, with 7 bases spanning the gap. In germline, CDR1 is SGHRS, CDR2 YFSETQ. The CDR3 is 15 residues long. As DNA, the CDR3 is TGCGCCAGCAGCTTGGTCGACTACTCCTACAATGAGCAGTTCTTC. It codes for CASSLVDYSYNEQFF.

This clonotype was detected many times. Its ends do not fully match the called genes, so a read error is possible. This sequence joins TRBV12-3 or TRBV12-4 and TRBJ2-5; D not certain. The length of the CDR3 is 10 residues. The CDR3 region has the DNA TGTACCAGCGCTCGCGAGACCCAGTACTTC. Its protein product is CTSARETQYF.

The chain uses TRBV7-3 and TRBJ2-3; weak D call: TRBD1 (6 bases). The CDR3 has 15 amino acids. Trimming pared 2 bases from V and 5 bases from J, leaving 14 bases between. Germline V gene lookup returns CDR1 SGHTA and CDR2 FQGTGA. The CDR3 sequence is CASSLSRGEGDTQYF. The DNA of the CDR3 is TGTGCCAGCAGCTTATCCAGGGGAGAGGGAGATACGCAGTATTTT.